The text below deals with one T cell receptor beta chain. The entry originates in a study of T cells in Graves' hyperthyroidism and ophthalmopathy. With 1 base removed from V and 3 bases from J, the gap between germline ends came to 13 bases. Germline V gene sequence: CDR1 SGHVS, CDR2 FQNEAQ. This CDR3 comprises 16 residues. Regions amplified from RNA transcripts were the TCR beta CDR3 regions. Primed by the HTBI set, a first-round RT-PCR was run on the TCR CDR3. One entry per CDR3 protein results from TCRdb running MiXCR on the multiplex PCR reads. The data show 350,000 or so distinct CDR3 sequences, with roughly 18% seen just once and about a sixth held by the top ten. Enrolled ophthalmopathy patients presented with a Clinical Activity Score of at least 3, a NOSPECS grade of at least 4, and disease duration under 3 months. Diagnoses rested on clinical symptoms, serum thyroxine and TRAb, thyroid ultrasound and orbital computed tomography.

The source material was blood. The chain couples TRBV7-8 to TRBJ2-4; tentatively, D is TRBD2 (6 bases). The sequence came from a woman in her 40s with Graves' ophthalmopathy. CDR3 sequence: CASSLGGVGGKNIQYF. For the CDR3, the DNA is TGTGCCAGCAGCTTAGGGGGTGTGGGGGGCAAAAACATTCAGTACTTC.